These 12 T cell receptor beta chains share one sample of origin, sequenced in a study of cytomegalovirus exposure and HLA in healthy donors. Vbeta (60) and Jbeta (13) primers were used in the PCR. Only in-frame clones appear in the TCRdb table, and some are missing; sequencing was by immunoSEQ multiplex PCR. The table includes fewer than 55,000 clones, less than 75% detected once. Sequenced: PBMCs. These receptors came from a woman aged 45-65 years in good health and CMV-seropositive.

The J gene is TRBJ2-7, the V gene TRBV14; 7 bases line up with TRBD2. V lost 0 bases, J lost 5 bases, and 13 bases stayed unmatched. The germline V gene has CDR1 SGHDN and CDR2 FVKESK. The CDR3 has 17 residues. CDR3 sequence reads: CASSQDDWRGKIHEQYF. In DNA form, the CDR3 reads TGTGCCAGCAGCCAAGATGATTGGCGGGGGAAGATTCACGAGCAGTACTTC.

The genes are TRBV7-2 and TRBJ2-3; TRBD1 is a possible D gene (6 bases). V lost 5 bases and J lost 1, with 19 bases in between. The CDR3 is 17 residues long. Germline CDR1 reads SGHTA; CDR2 reads FQGNSA. The CDR3 bases are TGTGCCAGCAGCCCAGGATTGGGGGCAACCGGCACAGATACGCAGTATTTT. Translation: CASSPGLGATGTDTQYF.

The chain has TRBV18 and TRBJ2-7, with D possibly being TRBD1 (5 bases). Germline assignment: CDR1 KGHSH and CDR2 LQKENI. The ends were cut back, 3 bases at V and 2 bases at J, with 11 bases in the middle. The CDR3 has 14 amino acids. As DNA, the CDR3 is TGTGCCAGCTCACCCCCCAGGGCCACCTACGAGCAGTACTTC. Amino acids: CASSPPRATYEQYF. The full variable domain, its missing parts supplied by reference TRBV18 and TRBJ2-7, is NAGVMQNPRHLVRRRGQEARLRCSPMKGHSHVYWYRQLPEEGLKFMVYLQKENIIDESGMPKERFSAEFPKEGPSILRIQQVVRGDSAAYFCASSPPRATYEQYFGPGTRLTVT.

The rearrangement joins TRBV19 to TRBJ2-7; 9 bases are a match to TRBD1. Germline-derived CDR1 and CDR2 are LNHDA and SQIVND (reference sequence). Trimming at V came to 5 bases and at J to 2 bases, leaving 10 bases not matched to a gene. The CDR3 has 16 residues. The CDR3: CASSHGSGTGTYEQYF. CDR3 DNA: TGTGCCAGTAGTCATGGGTCCGGGACAGGGACCTACGAGCAGTACTTC.

This rearrangement joins TRBV4-2 to TRBJ2-5; D not resolved. This CDR3 is built from 13 residues. Trimming removed 0 bases at V and 8 bases at J, with 10 bases between. Looked up from germline, CDR1 is LGHNA and CDR2 is YNFKEQ. CDR3 loop: CASSQDLQETQYF. The CDR3 DNA sequence: TGTGCCAGCAGCCAAGATCTTCAGGAAACCCAGTACTTC.

This chain connects TRBV7-2 to TRBJ1-2; tentative D call: TRBD1 (5 bases). CDR1 SGHTA and CDR2 FQGNSA come from the germline V gene. Trimming took off 5 bases at V and 8 bases at J, with 21 bases between the two ends. The CDR3 spans 15 residues. CDR3 sequence: CASSPFSGGERGYTF. In DNA form, the CDR3 reads TGTGCCAGCAGCCCCTTCTCGGGGGGGGAACGGGGCTACACCTTC.

V gene TRBV5-1 combines with J gene TRBJ1-4; D is unclear. Germline V gene lookup returns CDR1 SGHRS and CDR2 YFSETQ. Trimming pared 2 bases from V and 4 bases from J, leaving 18 bases between. CDR3 size: 17 residues. The DNA for the CDR3 is TGCGCCAGCAGCTTTCGTAGCCTTCAAGACTTTAATGAAAAACTGTTTTTT. Its translation: CASSFRSLQDFNEKLFF.

This chain connects TRBV7-2 to TRBJ2-7; D is uncertain. Germline V gene sequence: CDR1 SGHTA, CDR2 FQGNSA. Trimming pared 0 bases from V and 0 bases from J, leaving 6 bases between. The CDR3 consists of 14 residues. CDR3 DNA sequence: TGTGCCAGCAGCTTAGCCACTATCTCCTACGAGCAGTACTTC. Translating it yields CASSLATISYEQYF.

This chain links TRBV30 with TRBJ2-5; 9 bases fit TRBD2. CDR1 is GTSNPN and CDR2 is SVGIG in the germline V gene (reference sequence). The CDR3 runs to 14 residues. J lost 0 bases, V lost 7 bases, and 6 bases had no gene match. The CDR3 coding sequence is TGTGCCTCTCTAGCGGGGACGTACCAAGAGACCCAGTACTTC. Residues: CASLAGTYQETQYF.

The chain combines TRBV7-2 with TRBJ2-7; 9 bases are a match to TRBD1. With 8 bases clipped from V and 3 bases from J, the junction kept 8 bases outside the gene matches. The CDR3 spans 14 residues. The germline V gene has CDR1 SGHTA and CDR2 FQGNSA. The CDR3 spells CASPLDRGGYEQYF. CDR3 DNA: TGTGCCAGCCCCTTGGACAGGGGAGGCTACGAGCAGTACTTC.

This clone is a singleton in its sample. The chain uses TRBV6-1 and TRBJ2-3; D is possibly TRBD2 (6 bases). The CDR3 is 15 amino acids. V was pared by 2 bases and J by 1 base, with 10 bases between. Germline V gene lookup returns CDR1 MNHNS and CDR2 SASEGT. CDR3 residues: CASSESIAGTDTQYF. The CDR3 DNA reads TGTGCCAGCAGTGAATCGATAGCGGGCACAGATACGCAGTATTTT.

The chain links TRBV28 to TRBJ2-5, with 7 nucleotides matching TRBD2. This CDR3 has 17 amino acids. V shed 3 bases, J shed 2 bases, and the junction held 12 bases outside the gene matches. Germline V lookup: CDR1 MDHEN, CDR2 SYDVKM. Here the CDR3 reads CASSFSIGGSGQETQYF. The CDR3 coding sequence is TGTGCCAGCAGTTTTTCAATTGGCGGGAGTGGGCAAGAGACCCAGTACTTC.